This T cell receptor (beta chain) came from a study of tumor and adjacent non-tumor tissue in lung cancer (dated by TCRdb to 2017 to 2018). Regarding the research as a whole: Of the cohort, eleven to twelve patients had adenocarcinoma, 2 had squamous cell carcinoma and 1 had small cell lung cancer. Ages among the approximately 15 patients ranged from about 31 to 80 years, there were around ten men and 5 women, and disease was at TNM stage I to III. Sequencing generated a total of approximately 130 million productive TCRbeta reads, averaging about 4.2 million reads per sample. Using bulk TCRbeta repertoires from under 18 lung cancer patients, the study set lung tumor tissue side by side with matched distant non-tumor lung tissue. A few dozen paired specimens, one tumor and one normal lung sample per patient, were profiled by TCRbeta CDR3 sequencing. Study-level results and caveats: The top 100 clones made up a significantly larger cumulative share of the repertoire in normal lung than in tumor tissue. Significantly higher TCR diversity (inverse Simpson) was observed in tumor tissue than in normal lung tissue (roughly 470 vs 170, P = 0.0075, Mann-Whitney U test). Only around 14 patients were in the cohort, and the authors stated that larger samples and more detailed clinical data are needed. The methods do not name the sequencing platform or mention unique molecular identifiers. TCR diversity was significantly higher in younger patients, and higher tumor TCR diversity was associated with shorter overall and disease-free survival. Because peripheral blood was not sequenced, blood TCRbeta repertoires in the lung cancer patients of the study were not examined.

Library construction relied on multiplex PCR. These reads were obtained on an Illumina HiSeq 2500. TCRbeta libraries were constructed through three rounds of nested PCR with primers (Table S4) according to protocols modified from ARM-PCR. Before sequencing, PCR products in the 200-500 bp range were cut out of the gel and cleaned up using the QIAquick gel extraction kit. The original pipeline was this. Trimmomatic was used to clean the reads, FLASH merged the cleaned reads into complete CDR3 sequences, and MiTCR assigned the sequences to V(D)J germline segments. VDJtools was used to compute clonal diversity as the inverse Simpson's index. Productive reads were defined as in-frame sequences without a premature stop codon. The public reads were reprocessed in TCRdb via fastp at Q25 and MiXCR, keeping in-frame beta chains. Rows with one shared CDR3 protein collapse into an entry with the most common genes and DNA. Here the V and J calls rest on TCRdb's processing, not on the authors' analysis. The sample table contains tens of thousands of distinct CDR3 sequences; only one count was recorded for roughly 56% of them. The top ten clones comprise 20% of the sample.

RNA was isolated from bulk, unsorted tissue, and RNA quality was assessed with a NanoDrop ND-1000 and an Agilent 2100. Donors were newly diagnosed lung cancer patients admitted for thoracic surgery in China between August and November 2014, without prior chemotherapy. Patients who had received previous radiotherapy or chemotherapy, or who had another concurrent cancer, were excluded from the study. Pieces of surgical tissue measuring about 1-2 cm3 were kept in RNAlater solution and stored at -80 degrees C until use. The cysteine opens and the phenylalanine closes a CDR3 of 12 amino acids. Only the CDR3 DNA is retained, 36 bases long and in frame from the first base. CDR1 and CDR2 were assigned from the germline V gene as MDHEN and SYDVKM. Cut back by 7 bases and 15 bases, the V and J ends lie 19 bases apart. Comment on this clonotype: Its cognate antigen has yet to be identified. No base quality information exists; no much larger clone differs at one position.

The chain uses TRBV28 and TRBJ2-1; the D gene remains uncertain. The sequenced sample consisted of lung tumor tissue. This TCR derives from a man aged 45-60 years with non-small cell lung cancer. This receptor has the CDR3 CASTTGTRERFF. The DNA is TGTGCCAGCACAACCGGAACCCGTGAAAGGTTCTTC. With all but the CDR3 taken from the reference TRBV28 and TRBJ2-1 genes, the full variable domain is: DVKVTQSSRYLVKRTGEKVFLECVQDMDHENMFWYRQDPGLGLRLIYFSYDVKMKEKGDIPEGYSVSREKKERFSLILESASTNQTSMYLCASTTGTRERFFGPGTRLTVL.